One and the same sample provided the 24 T cell receptor beta chains below, sequenced in a study of blood T cells in healthy people across ages (dated by TCRdb to between 2015 and 2017). The library was made by 5' RACE. The reads were generated on an Illumina HiSeq 2500. A second PCR of roughly 7 to 12 cycles was run with a J-beta primer mix and a sample-barcoded 5' primer. TCRdb reprocessing: public reads trimmed at Q25 with fastp, clones called with MiXCR, in-frame beta chains kept. Each record represents a unique CDR3 protein, reported with the most common genes and DNA among its rows. For this sample the table gives some 940,000 distinct CDR3 sequences, of which under 35% were detected only once. 9.5% to 13% of the sample is taken by the ten largest. These data are also associated with another study on T cells of mothers and their children.

The material sequenced was blood. These receptors came from a middle-aged woman in good health.

The J gene is TRBJ2-3, the V gene TRBV7-3; TRBD2 agrees at 7 bases. There are 16 residues in the CDR3. Trimming took 5 bases from V and 2 from J; bases not matched to a gene: 10. The germline CDR1 and CDR2 sequences are SGHTA and FQGTGA. The CDR3 region has the DNA TGTGCCAGCAGCGCCCAACCCGGGACTAACACAGATACGCAGTATTTT. It specifies CASSAQPGTNTDTQYF.

Comments on this clonotype: Germline and junction disagree at one end, which may indicate a read error. The chain has TRBV5-1 and TRBJ1-1; D unclear. Germline CDR1 SGHRS, CDR2 YFSETQ. The CDR3 length is 14 residues. CDR3 region: CAGSPTSEGTEAFF. The DNA of the CDR3 is TGCGCCGGCAGCCCTACATCGGAAGGCACTGAAGCTTTCTTT.

This chain joins TRBV7-9 and TRBJ1-1; TRBD1 agrees at 10 bases. Germline V lookup: CDR1 SEHNR, CDR2 FQNEAQ (reference sequence). Trimming cost V 5 bases and J 0 bases; bases outside gene matches: 12. CDR3 length: 18 residues. The CDR3 sequence is CASSLSRTGGNLNTEAFF. The CDR3, as DNA: TGTGCCAGCAGCCTCTCGAGGACAGGGGGAAACTTGAACACTGAAGCTTTCTTT. Using reference TRBV7-9 and TRBJ1-1 for the parts outside the CDR3, the full variable domain is DTGVSQNPRHKITKRGQNVTFRCDPISEHNRLYWYRQTLGQGPEFLTYFQNEAQLEKSRLLSDRFSAERPKGSFSTLEIQRTEQGDSAMYLCASSLSRTGGNLNTEAFFGQGTRLTVV.

The chain is built from TRBV5-1 and TRBJ2-7; TRBD1 might be the D (7 bases). The V end lost 4 bases, the J end lost 7 bases, and 18 bases lay between the germline ends. The germline V gene has CDR1 SGHRS and CDR2 YFSETQ. This CDR3 contains 14 residues. Here the CDR3 reads CASSGGQIGGEQYF. DNA of the CDR3: TGCGCCAGCAGCGGGGGACAGATCGGAGGGGAGCAGTACTTC. Based on the CDR3 plus reference TRBV5-1 and TRBJ2-7, the full variable domain is KAGVTQTPRYLIKTRGQQVTLSCSPISGHRSVSWYQQTPGQGLQFLFEYFSETQRNKGNFPGRFSGRQFSNSRSEMNVSTLELGDSALYLCASSGGQIGGEQYFGPGTRLTVT.

This chain uses TRBV27 with TRBJ2-1, with 8 bases fitting TRBD2. The CDR3 runs 15 residues. Losses at the gene ends were 2 bases for V and 8 bases for J; bases not matched to a gene: 8. Germline CDR1 MNHEY, CDR2 SMNVEV (reference sequence). The CDR3, as DNA: TGTGCCAGCAGTTTACGAGCGGGGGTTCTCGATGAGCAGTTCTTC. This gives the protein CASSLRAGVLDEQFF.

V gene TRBV7-2 combines with J gene TRBJ2-1, with a weak D call TRBD1 (6 bases). The CDR3 contains 13 residues. V was clipped by 5 bases and J by 8 bases, with 13 bases between them. Germline CDR1 is SGHTA and CDR2 is FQGNSA. The CDR3 coding sequence is TGTGCCAGCAGCCCGCAGGGGCTCGATGAGCAGTTCTTC. This encodes CASSPQGLDEQFF.

This clonotype was seen just once. This chain uses TRBV3-1 with TRBJ1-1, with D perhaps TRBD1 (6 bases). V was pared by 2 bases and J by 3 bases, with 13 bases between. The CDR3 runs to 15 residues. Germline V CDR1 and CDR2: LGHDT, YNNKEL (reference sequence). The CDR3 DNA reads TGTGCCAGCAGCCAATTTCGGACAGTGGACACTGAAGCTTTCTTT. Encoded protein: CASSQFRTVDTEAFF.

The chain uses TRBV7-2 and TRBJ2-1; D is ambiguous. The CDR3 has 15 residues. Germline CDR1 SGHTA, CDR2 FQGNSA. Trimming shortened V by 1 base and J by 4 bases, and 11 bases separated the two germline ends. CDR3 protein: CASSLGLDFYNEQFF. CDR3 coding DNA: TGTGCCAGCAGCTTAGGGCTAGATTTTTACAATGAGCAGTTCTTC.

Details on this clonotype: A much larger clone differs by one base, so this may be a read error. The chain has TRBV10-3 and TRBJ2-7; TRBD1 aligns across 8 bases. Trimming cost V 10 bases and J 11 bases; bases outside gene matches: 13. This CDR3 is 12 amino acids long. Germline V gene sequence: CDR1 ENHRY, CDR2 SYGVKD. CDR3 sequence: CATLEKTGEEYF. The CDR3, as DNA: TGTGCCACCTTAGAAAAGACAGGGGAGGAGTACTTC.

In its sample, this clonotype was seen a few times. The J gene is TRBJ1-5, the V gene TRBV25-1, with D unclear. Germline loops: CDR1 MGHDK, CDR2 SYGVNS. The CDR3 sequence is 14 residues long. The V gene lost 1 base and the J gene lost 3 bases, with 7 bases spanning the gap. In nucleotides, the CDR3 is TGTGCCAGCAGTGAATTTGGCCCCAATCAGCCCCAGCATTTT. It translates to CASSEFGPNQPQHF.

This clonotype appeared many times. The V gene is TRBV6-5, the J gene TRBJ2-1, with D possibly TRBD1 on 5 matching bases. This CDR3 is built from 11 residues. V dropped 6 bases and J dropped 9 bases, with 9 bases sitting between them. Germline V gene lookup returns CDR1 MNHEY and CDR2 SVGAGI. CDR3 in amino acids: CASSQGREQFF. CDR3 nucleotides: TGTGCCAGCAGCCAGGGTCGTGAGCAGTTCTTC.

This clonotype was observed a handful of times. The chain joins TRBV20-1 to TRBJ1-1; D perhaps matches TRBD1 (6 bases). The V end lost 6 bases, the J end lost 0 bases, and 11 bases lay between the germline ends. CDR3 length: 13 residues. In germline, CDR1 is DFQATT, CDR2 SNEGSKA (reference sequence). The CDR3 sequence: CSAHTGMNTEAFF. The CDR3 DNA reads TGCAGTGCCCACACAGGGATGAACACTGAAGCTTTCTTT.

With respect to this clonotype: A read error may be the cause here, since a much bigger clone is one base away. V gene TRBV7-2 combines with J gene TRBJ2-1, with 8 nucleotides matching TRBD2. The last part of the DNA fits TRBJ2-7 better; the J call may be wrong. CDR1 is SGHTA, CDR2 FQGNSA, per germline. This CDR3 is 18 amino acids long. The CDR3 here is CASSPLLGLAHLYNEQYF. The CDR3 coding sequence is TGTGCCAGCAGCCCCCTCCTAGGACTAGCCCATCTCTACAATGAGCAGTACTTC.

Comments on this clonotype: Possible read error: a much larger clone is one base away. DNA for the CDR3: TGTGCCAGCAGCTTAGGGACAGTTATCACAGATACGCAGTATTTT. Protein sequence: CASSLGTVITDTQYF. The rearrangement joins TRBV7-8 to TRBJ2-3, with D possibly TRBD1 on 6 matching bases. With 1 base removed from V and 2 bases from J, the gap between germline ends came to 10 bases. CDR1 is SGHVS and CDR2 is FQNEAQ in the germline V gene. CDR3 size: 15 residues.

The chain joins TRBV28 to TRBJ2-1; TRBD2 matches at 15 bases. This CDR3 contains 19 residues. Trimming cost V 5 bases and J 2 bases; bases outside gene matches: 10. Germline-derived CDR1 and CDR2 are MDHEN and SYDVKM. The CDR3 region is CASSDKGLAGGQTYNEQFF. The CDR3 DNA follows: TGTGCCAGCAGTGATAAGGGACTAGCGGGAGGACAAACCTACAATGAGCAGTTCTTC.

This clonotype was seen repeatedly, ten times or more. J is TRBJ1-5 and V is TRBV15, with D unclear. Germline CDR1 is LNHNV and CDR2 is YYDKDF (reference sequence). Trimming cost V 5 bases and J 0 bases, with 5 bases left between them. The CDR3 consists of 13 residues. The CDR3 nucleotides read TGTGCCACCAGCGTGTTTAGCAATCAGCCCCAGCATTTT. Its translation: CATSVFSNQPQHF.

This clonotype occurred many times. The rearrangement links TRBV10-2 to TRBJ2-7, with 13 bases lining up with TRBD2. V lost 2 bases to trimming and J lost 0 bases; unmatched junction nucleotides: 4. Germline V gene lookup returns CDR1 WSHSY and CDR2 SAAADI. This CDR3 has 17 amino acids. CDR3 region: CASSEPGLAGSSYEQYF. The CDR3 DNA reads as TGCGCCAGCAGTGAGCCGGGACTAGCGGGGAGCTCCTACGAGCAGTACTTC.

The chain has TRBV28 and TRBJ1-5; D is uncertain. V was pared by 5 bases and J by 7 bases, with 12 bases between. The CDR3 is made up of 13 amino acids. Per the germline V gene, CDR1 is MDHEN and CDR2 is SYDVKM. The CDR3 nucleotides read TGTGCCAGCAGTGCTGGGATGGAGCAGCCCCAGCATTTT. Translation: CASSAGMEQPQHF.

V usage is TRBV9 and J usage is TRBJ2-7; D is ambiguous. V gave up 2 bases and J gave up 7 bases, with 22 bases separating them. The CDR3 runs to 16 residues. CDR1 is SGDLS and CDR2 is YYNGEE in the germline V gene. CDR3 coding DNA: TGTGCCAGCAGCGTTGGAGTGAATCCAACCTACAATGAGCAGTACTTC. It codes for CASSVGVNPTYNEQYF. The full variable domain, with the rest looked up from reference TRBV9 and TRBJ2-7, is DSGVTQTPKHLITATGQRVTLRCSPRSGDLSVYWYQQSLDQGLQFLIQYYNGEERAKGNILERFSAQQFPDLHSELNLSSLELGDSALYFCASSVGVNPTYNEQYFGPGTRLTVT.

The genes are TRBV5-6 and TRBJ1-5, with 8 bases fitting TRBD1. V was pared by 3 bases and J by 2 bases, with 7 bases of the junction left unmatched. Germline V CDR1 and CDR2: SGHDT, YYEEEE. The CDR3 runs 16 residues. In nucleotides, the CDR3 is TGTGCCAGCAGCTCCCTTGCAGGGGGCGGCAATCAGCCCCAGCATTTT. This gives the protein CASSSLAGGGNQPQHF. The full variable domain, its missing parts supplied by reference TRBV5-6 and TRBJ1-5, is DAGVTQSPTHLIKTRGQQVTLRCSPKSGHDTVSWYQQALGQGPQFIFQYYEEEERQRGNFPDRFSGHQFPNYSSELNVNALLLGDSALYLCASSSLAGGGNQPQHFGDGTRLSIL.

This clonotype was found a few times. The rearrangement uses TRBV5-6 and TRBJ1-2; D is unclear. CDR1 is SGHDT and CDR2 is YYEEEE in the germline V gene. Trimming took 4 bases from V and 7 from J, leaving 17 bases between them. The CDR3 loop spans 14 amino acids. The CDR3 DNA follows: TGTGCCAGCAGCGTGCTGACCACTCCGGGTGGCTACACCTTC. It is translated as CASSVLTTPGGYTF.

Details on this clonotype: A much more abundant neighbour one base away suggests this may be a read error. This chain joins TRBV7-2 and TRBJ2-7; D is possibly TRBD1 or TRBD2 (6 bases each). The CDR3 has 14 residues. V lost 6 bases to trimming and J lost 7 bases, with 19 bases between them. The germline V gene encodes CDR1 SGHTA and CDR2 FQGNSA. The CDR3 coding sequence is TGTGCCAGCAGTTTTAGCGGAGGGGGGAATGAGCAGTACTTC. Its protein product is CASSFSGGGNEQYF. The full variable domain, in which reference TRBV7-2 and TRBJ2-7 provide the parts outside the CDR3, is GAGVSQSPSNKVTEKGKDVELRCDPISGHTALYWYRQSLGQGLEFLIYFQGNSAPDKSGLPSDRFSAERTGGSVSTLTIQRTQQEDSAVYLCASSFSGGGNEQYFGPGTRLTVT.

In its sample, this clonotype was seen once. This sequence joins TRBV20-1 and TRBJ2-1; 10 bases are shared with TRBD1. This CDR3 spans 16 amino acids. V shed 0 bases, J shed 4 bases, and the junction held 6 bases outside the gene matches. The germline gives CDR1 DFQATT, CDR2 SNEGSKA (reference sequence). CDR3 nucleotides: TGCAGTGCTAGAGATCCGGGACAGGGGTCATACAATGAGCAGTTCTTC. This codes for CSARDPGQGSYNEQFF.

There are many counts of this clonotype. Compared with germline, one end of the junction differs, possibly owing to a read error. The genes are TRBV5-1 and TRBJ2-1; 11 bases match TRBD2. Germline loops: CDR1 SGHRS, CDR2 YFSETQ. The CDR3 is 16 amino acids. The CDR3 region has the DNA TGTGCCAGCAGCTTAGCGGGGGGGAGCTCCTACAATGAGCAGTTCTTC. Translation gives CASSLAGGSSYNEQFF.